This T cell receptor (beta chain) was retrieved from a study of shared clonotypes between healthy human individuals. Researchers divided each subset's genomic DNA evenly across several immunoSEQ plates. Measured with immunoSEQ multiplex PCR; TCRdb has only the in-frame clones, and not every one. The repertoire consists of around 1.9 million clones, with more than 85% occurring once and the leading ten covering roughly 1.7%. CD45RO-negative cells were positively selected for CCR7, leaving out terminally differentiated effector memory CD45RA+ cells. Among the donors, all were Caucasian adults who lived in Nashville, Tennessee. The CDR3 length is 13 residues. Germline CDR1 and CDR2: MNHEY and SMNVEV (reference sequence). Deletions cut 8 bases from V and 7 bases from J, with 18 bases between.

This sequence was found in a man younger than 35 in good health. Some clones in this sample may be carry-over from other donors' samples. The sequenced material came from naive CD8+ T cells from PBMCs. The V and J genes are TRBV27 and TRBJ2-7, with D perhaps being TRBD1 or TRBD2 (5 bases each). The CDR3 DNA sequence: TGTGCCAGCGGGAGAGGGACCCCTCAAGAGCAGTACTTC. Protein: CASGRGTPQEQYF.